Given below is one T cell receptor beta chain in context. Antigen unknown. The data belong to a study of shared clonotypes between healthy human individuals. Study in general: For every donor, three CD4 naive, three CD4 memory, two CD8 naive and one CD8 memory plates were used.

The junction had 8 bases not matched to a gene; V was cut back by 8 bases and J by 8 bases. CDR1 is LNHDA and CDR2 is SQIVND in the germline V gene (reference sequence). The CDR3 is 15 residues long. Overall study findings and caveats: Sequencing depth was expected to influence donor clonotype sharing.

Per the authors' pipeline: Owing to the provision of junction-only sequences devoid of quality scores by immunoSEQ, filtering differed. Sequencing was performed with immunoSEQ multiplex PCR; in TCRdb, only in-frame clones are kept and a portion is missing. V and J calls and clone size follow that table, whereas D and trimming were derived from the DNA. The sample contains roughly 380,000 clones, around 96% of which appear only once. This rearrangement joins TRBV19 to TRBJ2-4; 14 bases map to TRBD2. Input material: memory CD8+ T cells sorted from blood. The subset is: CD45RO+ cells pooled with CCR7-negative TemRA cells. The TCR sequence derives from a young man in good health. The CDR3 is CASRLAGGGLDIQYF. Here the CDR3 DNA reads TGTGCCAGTCGACTAGCGGGAGGGGGGCTTGACATTCAGTACTTC.